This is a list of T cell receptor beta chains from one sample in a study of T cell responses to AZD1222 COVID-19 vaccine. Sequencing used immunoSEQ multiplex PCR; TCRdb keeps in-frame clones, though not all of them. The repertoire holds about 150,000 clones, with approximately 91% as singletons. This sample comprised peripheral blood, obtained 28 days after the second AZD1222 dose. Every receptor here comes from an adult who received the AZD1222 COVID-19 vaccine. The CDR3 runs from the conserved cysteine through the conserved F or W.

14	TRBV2	CASRPTVLNTEAFF
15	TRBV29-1	CSAWGPIQDTGELFF
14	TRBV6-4	CASSEVLTNSPLHF
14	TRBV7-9	CASSFPSEPSEQYF
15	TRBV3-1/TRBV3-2	CASSQDFTGSYGYTF
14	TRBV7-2	CASSQGQDINGYTF
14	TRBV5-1	CASSSDRSSYEQYF
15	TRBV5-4	CASSLAAGDTGELFF
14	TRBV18	CASSDGQGTYGYTF
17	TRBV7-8	CASSIRQPTATNEKLFF
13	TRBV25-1	CASSEREGEKLFF
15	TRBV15	CATSARQGRNQPQHF